Sequencing of this T cell receptor (beta chain) was carried out in a study of blood T cells in healthy people across ages. A second PCR, run for roughly 7 to 11 cycles, used a sample-barcoded 5' primer plus a J-beta primer mix. MiXCR, run by TCRdb on the 5' RACE reads, gives a single entry per CDR3 protein. The sample carries about 800,000 distinct CDR3 sequences, about 46% recorded once. V shed 7 bases and J 7 bases; nucleotides not matched to a gene: 4. This CDR3 region has 13 residues. Extractions gave at least 5 micrograms of total RNA per sample. Findings and caveats of the study: Among long-lived donors, naive CD4+ cells were more numerous and diversity higher than in aged donors. Possibly, changes in expanded clonotypes were confounded because donor CMV status was unknown.

With regard to this clonotype: Its target is not known.

The rearrangement uses TRBV12-3 or TRBV12-4 and TRBJ1-6; TRBD1 matches 7 bases. The TCR sequence derives from a man older than 75 in good health. Sequences were obtained from blood. The CDR3 reads CASNDRENSPLHF. DNA for the CDR3: TGTGCCAGCAATGACAGGGAGAATTCACCCCTCCACTTT.